Below, 22 T cell receptor beta chains from the same sample are listed, as sequenced in a study of molecular identifiers for immune sequencing clone quantification. TCRdb recomputed calls from the PCR reads with MiXCR, one row per CDR3 protein. Here the sample spans thousands of distinct CDR3 sequences, 30% to 40% being singletons. What was sequenced was naive CD8+ T cells from blood, with Jurkat cell RNA spiked in. The sample's subset: FACS-sorted CD8+CD4-CCR7+CD45RA+ naive T cells. Receptors originate from a human donor in good health. Some libraries in this study had Jurkat cell RNA spiked in.

The chain is built from TRBV12-3 or TRBV12-4 and TRBJ2-7; no firm D call. The CDR3 is 12 residues long. V was cut by 3 bases and J by 4 bases, with 7 bases left in between. The CDR3 spells CASSFWVYEQYF. The CDR3, as DNA: TGTGCCAGCAGTTTTTGGGTTTACGAGCAGTACTTC.

This clonotype was seen a handful of times. V usage is TRBV7-3 and J usage is TRBJ2-3; TRBD2 might be the D (5 bases). With 5 bases removed from V and 2 bases from J, the gap between germline ends came to 17 bases. The germline gives CDR1 SGHTA, CDR2 FQGTGA. The CDR3 is 16 amino acids. The CDR3 loop is CASSTHVAQHTDTQYF. The CDR3 DNA reads TGTGCCAGCAGCACACACGTAGCGCAACACACAGATACGCAGTATTTT.

This clonotype was detected a few times. This may come from a read error, since a much larger clone is one base off. The rearrangement uses TRBV7-2 and TRBJ2-3; no clear D gene. The CDR3 spans 12 residues. Germline V gives CDR1 SGHTA, CDR2 FQGNSA. The CDR3 spells CACSLVLDTQYF. CDR3 bases: TGTGCCTGCAGCTTAGTCCTGGATACGCAGTATTTT.

For this clonotype: A clone one base away is much larger, so this may be a read error. The rearrangement links TRBV28 to TRBJ2-3; no clear D. Germline CDR1 is MDHEN and CDR2 is SYDVKM. CDR3 length: 13 residues. The CDR3 spells CASSSQSTDTRYF. CDR3 nucleotide sequence: TGTGCCAGCAGTTCCCAGAGCACAGATACGCGGTATTTT.

About this clonotype: Lacking the conserved final phenylalanine or tryptophan, this CDR3 likely reflects a read error. The genes are TRBV20-1 and TRBJ2-7; D may be TRBD1 (6 bases). The CDR3 spans 13 residues. Trimming removed 4 bases at V and 0 bases at J, with 10 bases between. Germline-derived CDR1 and CDR2 are DFQATT and SNEGSKA (reference sequence). The DNA of the CDR3 is TGCAGTGCTACAGGGGAGATCTCCTACGAGCAGTACTCC. This encodes CSATGEISYEQYS.

The V gene is TRBV7-9, the J gene TRBJ2-7, with a weak D call TRBD2 (5 bases). The CDR3 covers 12 residues. V gave up 2 bases and J gave up 5 bases, with 7 bases separating them. Germline lookup yields CDR1 SEHNR and CDR2 FQNEAQ (reference sequence). The CDR3 sequence is CASSLPGNEQYF. The CDR3 bases are TGTGCCAGCAGCTTACCGGGGAACGAGCAGTACTTC.

About this clonotype: This sequence may be a read error, since a much larger clone differs from it by one base. The chain uses TRBV7-2 and TRBJ2-3, with TRBD2 as a possible D gene (6 bases). Germline V CDR1 and CDR2: SGHTA, FQGNSA. The CDR3 has 17 residues. The V and J ends lost 4 bases and 4 bases respectively, with 21 bases between them. The CDR3 spells CASSSTDPGGAADTQYF. In nucleotides, the CDR3 is TGTGCCAGCAGCTCCACCGATCCTGGCGGGGCCGCAGATACGCAGTATTTT.

This clonotype was observed a few times. The chain has TRBV20-1 and TRBJ1-1; no reliable D call. This CDR3 comprises 11 residues. Germline CDR1 DFQATT, CDR2 SNEGSKA (reference sequence). Between the trimmed V and J ends, which lost 6 bases and 4 bases, there was a span of 9 bases. CDR3 loop: CSAPTPTEAFF. The CDR3 coding sequence is TGCAGTGCCCCAACCCCCACTGAAGCTTTCTTT.

The chain links TRBV6-2 or TRBV6-3 to TRBJ2-4, with 14 positions matching TRBD2. This CDR3 has 17 residues. The germline V gene encodes CDR1 MNHEY and CDR2 SVGEGT. V trimming: 6 bases; J trimming: 3 bases; junction bases outside the gene matches: 7. This CDR3 is CASSRLAGGPVKNIQYF. For the CDR3, the DNA is TGTGCCAGCAGCAGACTAGCGGGAGGGCCGGTCAAAAACATTCAGTACTTC.

This clonotype has more than one count but fewer than ten. V and J are TRBV4-1 and TRBJ2-7; D is perhaps TRBD1 (5 bases). Germline V gene sequence: CDR1 MGHRA, CDR2 YSYEKL. Deletions cut 1 base from V and 0 bases from J, with 10 bases between. This CDR3 is 15 amino acids long. Here the CDR3 DNA reads TGCGCCAGCAGCCAAGTGGGTGACAGCTCCTACGAGCAGTACTTC. It is translated as CASSQVGDSSYEQYF.

The chain combines TRBV13 with TRBJ2-5; D is ambiguous. From germline, CDR1 is PRHDT and CDR2 FYEKMQ (reference sequence). The CDR3 runs 11 residues. V lost 5 bases to trimming and J lost 0 bases, with 1 base between them. This chain's CDR3 is CASSDQETQYF. The CDR3 DNA sequence: TGTGCCAGCAGCGACCAAGAGACCCAGTACTTC.

As regards this clonotype: Germline is not matched at one junction end, which may reflect a read error. V usage is TRBV19 and J usage is TRBJ2-5, with 7 bases fitting TRBD1. The CDR3 is 15 residues long. CDR1 and CDR2 (germline): LNHDA, SQIVND (reference sequence). This CDR3 reads CASSHWDRDQEAQYF. Written as DNA, the CDR3 is TGTGCCAGTAGTCATTGGGACAGAGACCAAGAGGCCCAGTACTTC.

V gene TRBV11-2 combines with J gene TRBJ2-1; D ambiguous. V shed 0 bases and J shed 9 bases, with 15 bases lying between them. CDR3 length equals 15 residues. Germline V gene sequence: CDR1 SGHAT, CDR2 FQNNGV. The CDR3 DNA sequence: TGTGCCAGCAGCTTAGATTATGGCTCCTTAGGTGAGCAGTTCTTC. This sequence encodes CASSLDYGSLGEQFF. Variable domain in full (rest from reference TRBV11-2 and TRBJ2-1): EAGVAQSPRYKIIEKRQSVAFWCNPISGHATLYWYQQILGQGPKLLIQFQNNGVVDDSQLPKDRFSAERLKGVDSTLKIQPAKLEDSAVYLCASSLDYGSLGEQFFGPGTRLTVL.

The genes are TRBV29-1 and TRBJ2-3, with no clear D. The J call could be wrong; TRBJ1-5 is a better fit for the DNA end. Germline CDR1 and CDR2: SQVTM and ANQGSEA. The CDR3 length is 15 residues. The CDR3 nucleotides are TGCAGCGGTGACGTCCAGCGGGAGTGGCCAGATACGCAGCATTTT. Protein: CSGDVQREWPDTQHF.

This clonotype was counted between two and nine times. The J gene is TRBJ2-1, the V gene TRBV7-8; maybe TRBD2 (6 bases). The V end was cut by 8 bases, the J end by 3 bases, with 14 bases between. The CDR3 runs to 14 residues. The germline V gene has CDR1 SGHVS and CDR2 FQNEAQ. The CDR3 loop is CASGSGEDYNEQFF. The DNA for the CDR3 is TGTGCCAGCGGTAGCGGAGAAGACTACAATGAGCAGTTCTTC. The variable domain in full, with the rest retrieved from reference TRBV7-8 and TRBJ2-1, is GAGVSQSPRYKVAKRGQDVALRCDPISGHVSLFWYQQALGQGPEFLTYFQNEAQLDKSGLPSDRFFAERPEGSVSTLKIQRTQQEDSAVYLCASGSGEDYNEQFFGPGTRLTVL.

Concerning this clonotype itself: Being one base from a much bigger clone, this may be a read error. The chain uses TRBV7-2 and TRBJ2-5; no clear D gene. The germline gives CDR1 SGHTA, CDR2 FQGNSA. This CDR3 has 15 amino acids. The DNA of the CDR3 is TGTGCCAGCAGCTACGTCCCAAGACATCAAGAGACCCAGAACTTC. This codes for CASSYVPRHQETQNF.

CDR3 region: CASSQVDGGYEQYF. As DNA, the CDR3 is TGTGCCAGCAGCCAGGTGGACGGCGGCTACGAGCAGTACTTC. The rearrangement links TRBV4-2 to TRBJ2-7; D is undetermined. V lost 3 bases, J lost 3 bases, and 12 bases lay in between. The CDR3 is 14 residues long. The germline gives CDR1 LGHNA, CDR2 YNFKEQ.

V and J are TRBV12-3 or TRBV12-4 and TRBJ2-1, with unresolved D. CDR3 length: 11 residues. The V and J ends lost 3 bases and 10 bases respectively, with 7 bases between them. CDR3 protein: CASSFGYEQFF. For the CDR3, the DNA is TGTGCCAGCAGTTTCGGTTACGAGCAGTTCTTC.

The rearrangement joins TRBV14 to TRBJ2-5; D is possibly TRBD1 or TRBD2 (5 bases each). V gave up 2 bases and J gave up 5 bases, with 9 bases separating them. Germline V gives CDR1 SGHDN, CDR2 FVKESK. This CDR3 region has 13 residues. The CDR3 loop is CASSQWDGETQYF. The CDR3 region has the DNA TGTGCCAGCAGCCAATGGGACGGCGAGACCCAGTACTTC.

The V gene is TRBV14, the J gene TRBJ2-2, with TRBD1 as a possible D gene (6 bases). This CDR3 contains 17 residues. Deletions cut 0 bases from V and 4 bases from J, with 15 bases between. The germline CDR1 and CDR2 sequences are SGHDN and FVKESK. CDR3 protein: CASSQDDWGPSTGELFF. CDR3 in DNA: TGTGCCAGCAGCCAAGATGATTGGGGGCCCAGCACCGGGGAGCTGTTTTTT.

The chain links TRBV6-5 to TRBJ2-7; D is undetermined. CDR1 and CDR2 (germline): MNHEY, SVGAGI. The V and J ends lost 4 bases and 3 bases respectively, with 4 bases between them. This CDR3 spans 11 amino acids. This chain's CDR3 is CASSSYYEQYF. DNA of the CDR3: TGTGCCAGCAGTTCCTACTACGAGCAGTACTTC.

This clonotype was observed a few times. Its ends do not fully match the called genes, so a read error is possible. The rearrangement joins TRBV5-3 to TRBJ1-6; the D gene is possibly TRBD1 (5 bases). TRBV5-3 is an open reading frame, and its role is uncertain. This CDR3 comprises 16 residues. CDR3 amino acids: CASSLGSGPYNSPLHF. DNA for the CDR3: TGTGCCAGCAGCTTGGGGTCGGGACCCTATAATTCACCCCTCCACTTT.